A selection of T cell receptor beta chains follows, all from one sample in a study of blood T cell repertoires in COVID-19. Data came from immunoSEQ multiplex PCR; TCRdb stores just in-frame clones and leaves some out. The sample lists 300,000 to 400,000 clones, approximately 88% occurring once. Material for sequencing was peripheral blood. Source of these receptors: a woman between 45 and 60 years old with active or convalescent COVID-19. Each CDR3 is given with its conserved first and last residue. The order of the fields is clone size, V gene, D gene, J gene, CDR3 DNA, CDR3 protein. D genes are given only for firm matches. Clone size is given for some rows only: seen once, a few or many times, or a class if the clone is expanded.

clone_size: once; v_call: TRBV28; d_call: TRBD1; j_call: TRBJ1-2; cdr3_nt: TGTGCCAGCAGTCGATACAGGGGAGAGGGCTACACCTTC; cdr3_aa: CASSRYRGEGYTF
clone_size: .; v_call: TRBV30; d_call: .; j_call: TRBJ1-2; cdr3_nt: TGTGCCTGGAGAGTCCGGGGGGTGACTGGCTACACCTTC; cdr3_aa: CAWRVRGVTGYTF
clone_size: .; v_call: TRBV15; d_call: .; j_call: TRBJ1-4; cdr3_nt: TGTGCCACCAGCCTGAGGGCTAGGGCTAATGAAAAACTGTTTTTT; cdr3_aa: CATSLRARANEKLFF
clone_size: .; v_call: TRBV5-8; d_call: TRBD1; j_call: TRBJ1-1; cdr3_nt: TGTGCCAGCAGCTCTTGGAAGGGGGCGAACACTGAAGCTTTCTTT; cdr3_aa: CASSSWKGANTEAFF
clone_size: .; v_call: TRBV29-1; d_call: TRBD1; j_call: TRBJ1-1; cdr3_nt: TGCAGCGTCAAGGCCGGGACAGGGAATACTGAAGCTTTCTTT; cdr3_aa: CSVKAGTGNTEAFF
clone_size: .; v_call: TRBV6-5; d_call: TRBD2; j_call: TRBJ2-1; cdr3_nt: TGTGCCAGCAATTTTGACAGCGGGGGGGCGGCTGAGCAGTTCTTC; cdr3_aa: CASNFDSGGAAEQFF
clone_size: .; v_call: TRBV19; d_call: .; j_call: TRBJ2-5; cdr3_nt: TGTGCCAGTAGCAAGGGGGAGACCCAGTACTTC; cdr3_aa: CASSKGETQYF
clone_size: once; v_call: TRBV28; d_call: TRBD1; j_call: TRBJ2-7; cdr3_nt: TGTGCCAGCAGACCACTGGGACAGGGTTCCTACGAGCAGTACTTC; cdr3_aa: CASRPLGQGSYEQYF
clone_size: .; v_call: TRBV6-5; d_call: .; j_call: TRBJ2-1; cdr3_nt: .; cdr3_aa: CASSFFGHQGNEQFF
clone_size: .; v_call: TRBV27; d_call: .; j_call: TRBJ1-4; cdr3_nt: TGTGCCAGCAATATGTATGAAAAACTGTTTTTT; cdr3_aa: CASNMYEKLFF
clone_size: .; v_call: TRBV27; d_call: .; j_call: TRBJ2-7; cdr3_nt: TGTGCCAGCAGTTTTCAGGAGGGCTACGAGCAGTACTTC; cdr3_aa: CASSFQEGYEQYF
clone_size: .; v_call: TRBV15; d_call: TRBD1; j_call: TRBJ2-7; cdr3_nt: TGTGCCACCAGCGGCGGTTACAGGGGATTGTACGAGCAGTACTTC; cdr3_aa: CATSGGYRGLYEQYF
clone_size: .; v_call: TRBV5-4; d_call: .; j_call: TRBJ1-1; cdr3_nt: TGTGCCAGCAGCTTGCTTTGGGGGAGCACCAGAAACAGGGACAATGAAGCTTTCTTT; cdr3_aa: CASSLLWGSTRNRDNEAFF
clone_size: .; v_call: TRBV7-2; d_call: TRBD1; j_call: TRBJ2-7; cdr3_nt: TGTGCCAGCAGCCTCGACAGGGGGCCCACCTACGAGCAGTACTTC; cdr3_aa: CASSLDRGPTYEQYF
clone_size: .; v_call: TRBV7-2; d_call: .; j_call: TRBJ1-5; cdr3_nt: TGTGCCAGCAGCGAAGATGCCAGGCCCTATCAGCCCCAGCATTTT; cdr3_aa: CASSEDARPYQPQHF
clone_size: .; v_call: TRBV7-2; d_call: .; j_call: TRBJ2-2; cdr3_nt: TGTGCCAGCAGCTTAACTGCAGGGATCGGCACCGGGGAGCTGTTTTTT; cdr3_aa: CASSLTAGIGTGELFF
clone_size: .; v_call: TRBV5-1; d_call: .; j_call: TRBJ1-2; cdr3_nt: TGCGCCAGCAGCTCCCCGGACACGGCGACTTATGGCTACACCTTC; cdr3_aa: CASSSPDTATYGYTF
clone_size: many; v_call: TRBV12-5; d_call: TRBD2; j_call: TRBJ2-7; cdr3_nt: TGTGCTAGTGGTTTGGCCCGGGAGGACAACATTTTGCAGTACTTC; cdr3_aa: CASGLAREDNILQYF
clone_size: .; v_call: TRBV2; d_call: .; j_call: TRBJ2-7; cdr3_nt: TGTGCCAGCACCGAAACCAAGGGGGTACAGCAGTACTTC; cdr3_aa: CASTETKGVQQYF
clone_size: .; v_call: TRBV28; d_call: .; j_call: TRBJ2-1; cdr3_nt: TGTGCCAGTGTTTTGAGCTCCTACAATGAGCAGTTCTTC; cdr3_aa: CASVLSSYNEQFF
clone_size: .; v_call: TRBV28; d_call: TRBD1; j_call: TRBJ2-5; cdr3_nt: TGTGCCAGCAGTTTACGACAGGGGCAAGAGACCCAGTACTTC; cdr3_aa: CASSLRQGQETQYF
clone_size: .; v_call: TRBV27; d_call: .; j_call: TRBJ1-2; cdr3_nt: TGTGCCAGCAGTCCGGAACAGGGAATAAACTATGGCTACACCTTC; cdr3_aa: CASSPEQGINYGYTF
clone_size: .; v_call: TRBV4-2; d_call: .; j_call: TRBJ2-2; cdr3_nt: TGTGCCAGCAGCCAAGTCAATAAGGGGGAAAACACCGGGGAGCTGTTTTTT; cdr3_aa: CASSQVNKGENTGELFF
clone_size: .; v_call: TRBV29-1; d_call: .; j_call: TRBJ1-6; cdr3_nt: TGCAGCGTTCGAACAGATTACTATAATTCACCCCTCCACTTT; cdr3_aa: CSVRTDYYNSPLHF
clone_size: .; v_call: TRBV30; d_call: TRBD1; j_call: TRBJ1-5; cdr3_nt: TGTGCCTGGAGTGTACCAGGACAGGGCAATCAGCCCCAGCATTTT; cdr3_aa: CAWSVPGQGNQPQHF
clone_size: .; v_call: TRBV30; d_call: .; j_call: TRBJ2-3; cdr3_nt: TGTGCCTGGAGTGTACCCCAGGGCGGAGATACGCAGTATTTT; cdr3_aa: CAWSVPQGGDTQYF
clone_size: .; v_call: TRBV28; d_call: TRBD2; j_call: TRBJ2-7; cdr3_nt: TGTGCCAGCACCCTGGGACTAGCGGGAGGATTAGGCTTTGACGAGCAGTACTTC; cdr3_aa: CASTLGLAGGLGFDEQYF
clone_size: .; v_call: TRBV19; d_call: TRBD2; j_call: TRBJ2-1; cdr3_nt: TGTGCCAGTATGTCTAGCGGGAGTTTTATCGATGAGCAGTTCTTC; cdr3_aa: CASMSSGSFIDEQFF
clone_size: .; v_call: TRBV19; d_call: .; j_call: TRBJ2-2; cdr3_nt: TGTGCCAGTAGTACCGGCGGGGAGCTGTTTTTT; cdr3_aa: CASSTGGELFF
clone_size: few; v_call: TRBV30; d_call: .; j_call: TRBJ2-5; cdr3_nt: TGTGCCTGGAGTGGAGACTACTCGCAAGAGACCCAGTACTTC; cdr3_aa: CAWSGDYSQETQYF
clone_size: .; v_call: TRBV5-1; d_call: TRBD1; j_call: TRBJ2-5; cdr3_nt: TGCGCCAGCAGCTACGGGACAGAGGGGAAGACCCAGTACTTC; cdr3_aa: CASSYGTEGKTQYF
clone_size: .; v_call: TRBV27; d_call: TRBD1; j_call: TRBJ1-1; cdr3_nt: TGTGCCAGCAGCGTAAATCTCCCGGGACAGTTGAACACTGAAGCTTTCTTT; cdr3_aa: CASSVNLPGQLNTEAFF
clone_size: .; v_call: TRBV18; d_call: .; j_call: TRBJ1-6; cdr3_nt: TGTGCCAGCTCACCAATGGCAGGCTCACCTAATAATTCACCCCTCCACTTT; cdr3_aa: CASSPMAGSPNNSPLHF
clone_size: .; v_call: TRBV7-9; d_call: .; j_call: TRBJ1-1; cdr3_nt: TGTGCCAGCAGCTTATCCGAGGGGGCTGAAGCTTTCTTT; cdr3_aa: CASSLSEGAEAFF
clone_size: .; v_call: TRBV6-2/TRBV6-3; d_call: TRBD1; j_call: TRBJ2-2; cdr3_nt: TGTGCCAGCAGTTACTCAGGACAGGCCGTTGGGGAGCTGTTTTTT; cdr3_aa: CASSYSGQAVGELFF
clone_size: once; v_call: TRBV27; d_call: .; j_call: TRBJ1-2; cdr3_nt: TGTGCCAGCAGCCTCTACCCCAAATGGGGCTACACCTTC; cdr3_aa: CASSLYPKWGYTF
clone_size: .; v_call: TRBV28; d_call: .; j_call: TRBJ1-3; cdr3_nt: TGTGCCAGCACGGCCGGCGGAGCTGGAAACACCATATATTTT; cdr3_aa: CASTAGGAGNTIYF